This T cell receptor beta chain emerged from a study of T-cell memory formation after mild COVID-19. About the research overall: Each donor largely had its own TCR clusters.

Germline CDR1 and CDR2: SGHNT and YENEEA. V was trimmed by 5 bases and J by 6 bases, leaving 14 bases between them. The CDR3 has 14 residues. General observations from the study: Chiefly within CM and EM were the contracting CD4+ clones; CD8+ ones were within EMRA. Clones contracting over day 15 to 85 were CD4/CD8 balanced, with later expanders leaning CD4+.

5'RACE primed at constant segments yielded TCR alpha and TCR beta cDNA libraries bearing sample barcodes and UMIs. TCRdb itself ran the 5' RACE reads through MiXCR, one entry per CDR3 protein. The sample records 30,000 to 45,000 distinct CDR3 sequences, over 9.5% being singletons. This clonotype occurred many times. Its antigen is not identified. The chain joins TRBV11-3 to TRBJ2-1; D is unclear. The sample comprised PBMCs or a T cell subset sorted from them (not recorded which). The origin of this receptor is a man between 18 and 29 years old who had mild COVID-19 (a few samples of this study predate the infection). Cell type and time point are not known. CDR3 DNA: TGTGCCAGCAGCCCCCCCGGTCTTTCCAATGAGCAGTTCTTC. It codes for CASSPPGLSNEQFF.